This TCR beta chain was sequenced in a study of spatial heterogeneity in lung cancer. The overall study: As counted in raw reads, each unique TCR and UMI combination appeared more than ten times on average.

TCRdb recomputed calls from the 5' RACE reads with MiXCR, one row per CDR3 protein. The sample lists about 5,800 distinct CDR3 sequences; about 12% were seen once. Time point defined: sample taken at primary tumor resection. A total of around 76 untreated early-stage non-small cell lung cancer patients served as donors. The V end was cut by 0 bases, the J end by 4 bases, with 13 bases between. This CDR3 has 15 amino acids. Germline V gene data show CDR1 as DFQATT and CDR2 as SNEGSKA (reference sequence). Concerning this clonotype: This may arise from a read error, as a much more abundant clone is one base away.

The chain employs TRBV20-1 and TRBJ1-5; D is unresolved. The source was normal lung tissue next to the tumor, collected at surgery. This sequence originates from a female donor with early-stage non-small cell lung cancer. The CDR3 DNA follows: TGCAGTGCTAGAGAAGGCGGTATCGGGAATCAGCCCCAGCATTTT. Its translation: CSAREGGIGNQPQHF.